The source of this TCR beta chain is a study of early T cells in non-severe SARS-CoV-2 infection. Overall study: Sequenced material consisted of bulk RNA (from unsorted whole blood), and chains were unpaired. Whole-study results and caveats: CD4 and private specificities were missed by VDJdb matching, which favored anti-spike CD8 responses.

Germline lookup yields CDR1 SGHTA and CDR2 FQGNSA. The CDR3 spans 13 residues. V gave up 2 bases and J gave up 5 bases, with 9 bases separating them. Molecules of cDNA were individually given unique molecular identifiers that were attached to them. One entry per CDR3 protein results from TCRdb running MiXCR on the 5' RACE reads. The repertoire includes over 85,000 distinct CDR3 sequences, roughly 13% of them detected once, and approximately 6% sits in the top ten. This clonotype was recorded many times. Its target is not known. This receptor was obtained from an adult who was a healthcare worker with PCR-confirmed SARS-CoV-2 infection or an uninfected control (not recorded which). J is TRBJ1-1 and V is TRBV7-2; D uncertain. Specimen: whole blood. As DNA, the CDR3 is TGTGCCAGCAGCTTACAAGAACGAACTGAAGCTTTCTTT. Amino acid sequence: CASSLQERTEAFF. The entire variable domain, with the rest obtained from reference TRBV7-2 and TRBJ1-1, is as follows: GAGVSQSPSNKVTEKGKDVELRCDPISGHTALYWYRQSLGQGLEFLIYFQGNSAPDKSGLPSDRFSAERTGGSVSTLTIQRTQQEDSAVYLCASSLQERTEAFFGQGTRLTVV.